This T cell receptor beta chain was documented in a study of vaccination and CD4 T cells after COVID-19. The study, taken as a whole, reports: The authors studied relatively few convalescent patients and analyzed no early post-infection timepoints. Recorded median SARS-CoV-2-reactive clonotype numbers increased from about 20 to 38 without reaching significance.

A remark on this clonotype: Its antigen is not known.

The V end was cut by 2 bases, the J end by 1 base, with 8 bases between. Germline CDR1 is MNHEY and CDR2 is SVGAGI. CDR3 length: 15 amino acids. The Oncomine TCR Beta short-read assay sequenced DNA from cultured CD4+ T cells. TCRdb re-derived calls from the PCR reads in MiXCR, one entry per CDR3 protein. The sample yields roughly 24,000 distinct CDR3 sequences, 64% seen once. Specified treatment: approximately 9-day PBMC culture with coronavirus spike peptide pools or control peptides (ViraFEST assay). The material sequenced was CD4+ T cells from blood, cultured in vitro. The V and J genes are TRBV6-5 and TRBJ2-2; no definite D call. The TCR originated in a human donor who had recovered from COVID-19. CDR3 in amino acids: CASSYPTVNTGELFF. Written as DNA, the CDR3 is TGTGCCAGCAGTTACCCTACAGTGAACACCGGGGAGCTGTTTTTT.